The 25 T cell receptor beta chains in this list originate from one sample, sequenced in a study of Ad26.COV2.S vaccination and SARS-CoV-2 variants. Treatment: 19 received Ad26.COV2.S at low or high dose, single or two shots; about five received placebo; per-sample allocation not given. Samples came from day 63 after the first vaccine or placebo injection. Sequencing used immunoSEQ multiplex PCR; TCRdb keeps in-frame clones, though not all of them. The data hold roughly 400,000 clones, with less than 95% observed a single time. The starting material was peripheral blood, obtained in a trial of Ad26.COV2.S vaccine versus placebo. These receptors came from a person between 18 and 59 years old who received the Ad26.COV2.S COVID-19 vaccine or a placebo.

The chain links TRBV18 to TRBJ2-7; D possibly corresponds to TRBD2 (5 bases). The germline gives CDR1 KGHSH, CDR2 LQKENI. V lost 2 bases and J lost 1, with 9 bases in between. The CDR3 contains 14 residues. This CDR3 is CASSPWRGSYEQYF. The CDR3 DNA reads as TGTGCCAGCTCACCATGGCGAGGGTCCTACGAGCAGTACTTC.

The chain has TRBV24-1 and TRBJ2-7; D not certain. The ends were cut back, 7 bases at V and 1 base at J, with 13 bases in the middle. The CDR3 sequence is 14 residues long. Germline assignment: CDR1 KGHDR and CDR2 SFDVKD. CDR3 sequence reads: CATSPRQASYEQYF. The CDR3 bases are TGTGCCACCAGCCCTCGGCAGGCATCCTACGAGCAGTACTTC.

This clone was picked up one time. This chain uses TRBV6-5 with TRBJ2-5; 10 positions match TRBD1. Germline V gives CDR1 MNHEY, CDR2 SVGAGI. This CDR3 has 14 amino acids. The V segment lost 6 bases and the J segment 4 bases; nucleotides outside the gene matches: 5. The CDR3 spells CASRLTGGTETQYF. As DNA, the CDR3 is TGTGCCAGCAGGTTGACAGGGGGCACAGAGACCCAGTACTTC.

This clone was counted once. V is TRBV5-6 and J is TRBJ2-3; 10 bases align to TRBD2. J gave up 2 bases and V 0 bases, and 9 bases lay outside the gene matches. Germline CDR1 reads SGHDT; CDR2 reads YYEEEE. The CDR3 spans 18 residues. The CDR3 nucleotides are TGTGCCAGCAGCTTGGGAGGGCTAGCGGGAGCCACCACAGATACGCAGTATTTT. It is translated as CASSLGGLAGATTDTQYF.

J is TRBJ2-3 and V is TRBV10-3; D is unresolved. Germline loops: CDR1 ENHRY, CDR2 SYGVKD. This CDR3 comprises 12 residues. V was trimmed by 7 bases and J by 5 bases, leaving 10 bases between them. For the CDR3, the DNA is TGTGCCATCAACCGCCATGGAGATACGCAGTATTTT. Its translation: CAINRHGDTQYF.

This chain connects TRBV28 to TRBJ2-7; possible D gene TRBD2, 7 bases. V lost 1 base and J 6 bases, leaving 16 bases between the germline ends. CDR3 length: 15 amino acids. CDR1 and CDR2 (germline): MDHEN, SYDVKM. The CDR3: CASSLYGGRGGEQYF. CDR3 bases: TGTGCCAGCAGTTTATATGGCGGGAGAGGGGGCGAGCAGTACTTC.

The chain carries TRBV7-9 and TRBJ1-6, with a weak D call TRBD1 (5 bases). V lost 1 base to trimming and J lost 6 bases, with 10 bases between them. This CDR3 contains 15 residues. Looked up from germline, CDR1 is SEHNR and CDR2 is FQNEAQ (reference sequence). The DNA for the CDR3 is TGTGCCAGCAGCTTAGTACGGGGGGGTAATTCACCCCTCCACTTT. This gives the protein CASSLVRGGNSPLHF. The complete variable domain, with remaining parts taken from reference TRBV7-9 and TRBJ1-6, reads DTGVSQNPRHKITKRGQNVTFRCDPISEHNRLYWYRQTLGQGPEFLTYFQNEAQLEKSRLLSDRFSAERPKGSFSTLEIQRTEQGDSAMYLCASSLVRGGNSPLHFGNGTRLTVT.

V is TRBV9 and J is TRBJ2-1, with D unclear. CDR1 SGDLS and CDR2 YYNGEE come from the germline V gene. The CDR3 extends over 13 amino acids. Trimming cost V 0 bases and J 9 bases, with 10 bases left between them. The CDR3 sequence: CASSVVSTGEQFF. For the CDR3, the DNA is TGTGCCAGCAGCGTAGTTTCAACTGGTGAGCAGTTCTTC.

This clone has a single count. The chain recombines TRBV19 with TRBJ1-2; no clear D. The CDR3 sequence is 13 residues long. V lost 5 bases, J lost 4 bases, and 11 bases lay in between. Germline CDR1 LNHDA, CDR2 SQIVND (reference sequence). The CDR3: CASSPDPSYGYTF. The CDR3 coding sequence is TGTGCCAGTAGTCCCGACCCGAGCTATGGCTACACCTTC.

The CDR3 region is CASSQGAGKNTDTQYF. The CDR3 DNA sequence: TGCGCCAGCAGCCAAGGAGCCGGGAAGAACACAGATACGCAGTATTTT. The rearrangement links TRBV4-1 to TRBJ2-3, with D maybe TRBD2 (5 bases). In germline, CDR1 is MGHRA, CDR2 YSYEKL. CDR3 length: 16 residues. With 1 base removed from V and 2 bases from J, the gap between germline ends came to 13 bases.

V and J are TRBV6-2 or TRBV6-3 and TRBJ2-7, with D uncertain. The CDR3 sequence is 14 residues long. The germline V gene encodes CDR1 MNHEY and CDR2 SVGEGT. V dropped 2 bases and J dropped 2 bases, with 10 bases sitting between them. The CDR3 protein is CASSYPAIAYEQYF. Here the CDR3 DNA reads TGTGCCAGCAGTTACCCGGCAATCGCCTACGAGCAGTACTTC.

The V call is TRBV5-6, the J call TRBJ2-3, with 8 bases aligning to TRBD2. The CDR3 is 14 residues long. V dropped 3 bases and J dropped 4; count of bases not matched to a gene: 4. Per germline, CDR1 SGHDT and CDR2 YYEEEE. The CDR3, as DNA: TGTGCCAGCAGCTACGGGGGGGCGGCAGATACGCAGTATTTT. Translation: CASSYGGAADTQYF.

The V gene is TRBV12-5, the J gene TRBJ2-3; D possibly uses TRBD1 or TRBD2 (5 bases each). Trimming took off 6 bases at V and 5 bases at J, with 9 bases between the two ends. Germline lookup yields CDR1 LGHNT and CDR2 FRNRAP. The CDR3 has 12 amino acids. This chain's CDR3 is CASGGDGDTQYF. In nucleotides, the CDR3 is TGTGCTAGTGGAGGGGACGGAGATACGCAGTATTTT. Full variable domain (remainder filled in from reference TRBV12-5 and TRBJ2-3): DARVTQTPRHKVTEMGQEVTMRCQPILGHNTVFWYRQTMMQGLELLAYFRNRAPLDDSGMPKDRFSAEMPDATLATLKIQPSEPRDSAVYFCASGGDGDTQYFGPGTRLTVL.

V is TRBV7-2 and J is TRBJ1-2; TRBD1 is a possible D gene (5 bases). Trimming removed 1 base at V and 5 bases at J, with 11 bases between. Germline V gene lookup returns CDR1 SGHTA and CDR2 FQGNSA. The CDR3 totals 14 residues. In nucleotides, the CDR3 is TGTGCCAGCAGCTTAGGGGCGGGGCGGTATGGCTACACCTTC. Translated, it gives CASSLGAGRYGYTF.

The V and J genes are TRBV11-2 and TRBJ1-1; D is possibly TRBD1 (6 bases). This CDR3 has 14 residues. Germline CDR1 is SGHAT and CDR2 is FQNNGV. The V end lost 6 bases, the J end lost 3 bases, and 14 bases lay between the germline ends. The CDR3 here is CASRTGGRDTEAFF. The DNA for the CDR3 is TGTGCCAGCAGGACCGGGGGGCGCGACACTGAAGCTTTCTTT. The complete variable domain, with remaining parts taken from reference TRBV11-2 and TRBJ1-1, reads EAGVAQSPRYKIIEKRQSVAFWCNPISGHATLYWYQQILGQGPKLLIQFQNNGVVDDSQLPKDRFSAERLKGVDSTLKIQPAKLEDSAVYLCASRTGGRDTEAFFGQGTRLTVV.

V usage is TRBV5-1 and J usage is TRBJ1-3; D uncertain. Germline CDR1 and CDR2: SGHRS and YFSETQ. The ends were cut back, 3 bases at V and 0 bases at J, with 7 bases in the middle. The CDR3 covers 14 residues. CDR3 loop: CASSSRVSGNTIYF. CDR3 sequence (DNA): TGCGCCAGCAGCTCTCGGGTCTCTGGAAACACCATATATTTT.

V is TRBV11-2 and J is TRBJ2-5; TRBD1 matches at 8 bases. Germline loops: CDR1 SGHAT, CDR2 FQNNGV. CDR3 length: 15 amino acids. V was pared by 4 bases and J by 1 base, with 5 bases of the junction left unmatched. CDR3 region: CASSSGQAFQETQYF. The CDR3 nucleotides read TGTGCCAGCAGCTCGGGACAGGCGTTCCAAGAGACCCAGTACTTC.

The rearrangement joins TRBV11-3 to TRBJ2-1; D gene ambiguous. Trimming pared 2 bases from V and 5 bases from J, leaving 7 bases between. Per the germline V gene, CDR1 is SGHNT and CDR2 is YENEEA. This CDR3 is built from 13 residues. In DNA form, the CDR3 reads TGTGCCAGCAGCTTATTAGCCGACAATGAGCAGTTCTTC. Its protein product is CASSLLADNEQFF.

V is TRBV11-2 and J is TRBJ2-7; maybe TRBD1 (5 bases). This CDR3 comprises 15 residues. The V gene's germline CDR1 is SGHAT and CDR2 FQNNGV. Trimming took off 4 bases at V and 2 bases at J, with 15 bases between the two ends. CDR3 protein: CASSSYRGQAYEQYF. CDR3 coding DNA: TGTGCCAGCAGCTCCTACAGAGGACAAGCCTACGAGCAGTACTTC.

This chain links TRBV28 with TRBJ2-7; unclear D gene. This CDR3 has 12 residues. The V end lost 5 bases, the J end lost 1 base, and 6 bases lay between the germline ends. Germline V gene sequence: CDR1 MDHEN, CDR2 SYDVKM. The CDR3 DNA sequence: TGTGCCAGCAGTAAATTATCCTACGAGCAGTACTTC. Its protein is CASSKLSYEQYF.

J is TRBJ2-1 and V is TRBV30; either TRBD1 or TRBD2 may supply D (5 bases each). Trimming pared 7 bases from V and 0 bases from J, leaving 16 bases between. The CDR3 spans 15 residues. The V gene's germline CDR1 is GTSNPN and CDR2 SVGIG (reference sequence). CDR3 nucleotides: TGTGCCTTGGGGCAGGGAGCCAGCTCCTACAATGAGCAGTTCTTC. Amino acid sequence: CALGQGASSYNEQFF. Full variable domain (rest looked up from reference TRBV30 and TRBJ2-1): SQTIHQWPATLVQPVGSPLSLECTVEGTSNPNLYWYRQAAGRGLQLLFYSVGIGQISSEVPQNLSASRPQDRQFILSSKKLLLSDSGFYLCALGQGASSYNEQFFGPGTRLTVL.

The chain is built from TRBV5-4 and TRBJ1-4; TRBD1 agrees at 7 bases. Germline V gene sequence: CDR1 SGHNT, CDR2 YYREEE (reference sequence). CDR3 length equals 14 residues. Germline trimming cut 3 bases from V and 5 bases from J; bases unmatched to any gene: 4. CDR3 amino acids: CASSWGTANEKLFF. DNA for the CDR3: TGTGCCAGCAGCTGGGGGACAGCAAATGAAAAACTGTTTTTT.

V and J are TRBV10-2 and TRBJ2-2, with D tentatively TRBD2 (5 bases). Germline V gene sequence: CDR1 WSHSY, CDR2 SAAADI. Trimming removed 6 bases at V and 2 bases at J, with 10 bases between. The CDR3 runs 14 residues. The chain's CDR3 is CASRDSGNTGELFF. CDR3 bases: TGCGCCAGCAGGGACTCCGGCAACACCGGGGAGCTGTTTTTT.

The chain recombines TRBV7-9 with TRBJ1-4; D unresolved. Germline-derived CDR1 and CDR2 are SEHNR and FQNEAQ (reference sequence). This CDR3 contains 16 residues. V was shortened by 5 bases and J by 5 bases, with 18 bases between the two germline ends. In nucleotides, the CDR3 is TGTGCCAGCAGCCCCCCCCGGGGAACCGTGAATGAAAAACTGTTTTTT. Translated, it gives CASSPPRGTVNEKLFF.

The chain is built from TRBV7-2 and TRBJ1-2; perhaps TRBD1 as D (6 bases). The CDR3 length is 13 residues. Looked up from germline, CDR1 is SGHTA and CDR2 is FQGNSA. V lost 7 bases, J lost 8 bases, and 17 bases lay in between. The CDR3 is CASTIPGARGYTF. The DNA of the CDR3 is TGTGCCAGCACAATCCCGGGGGCGAGGGGCTACACCTTC.